This is a list of T cell receptor beta chains from one sample in a study of blood T cell repertoires in COVID-19. Assay used: immunoSEQ multiplex PCR; TCRdb lists only in-frame clones, some missing. The table records under 300,000 clones, 84% of them present only once. Material for sequencing was peripheral blood. The receptors originated from a man aged 50-60 years with acute or convalescent COVID-19. CDR3s include the opening cysteine and the closing phenylalanine or tryptophan. Each record gives: clone size, J gene, D gene, V gene, CDR3 protein, CDR3 DNA. A D gene is named only where the DNA matches it firmly. A clone size is listed for some rows: how often the clone was seen (once, few, many), or a class if it is expanded.

. TRBJ1-5 . TRBV7-9 CASSPVGGAQPQHF TGTGCCAGCAGCCCTGTGGGGGGAGCGCAGCCCCAGCATTTT
. TRBJ2-7 . TRBV24-1 CATSGAGRMDSYEQYF TGTGCCACCAGTGGGGCAGGGAGGATGGATTCCTACGAGCAGTACTTC
. TRBJ1-1 . TRBV11-2 CASSYSGRPEAFF TGTGCCAGCAGCTACTCAGGGAGGCCTGAAGCTTTCTTT
once TRBJ2-7 . TRBV7-2 CASSFGGSSYEQYF TGTGCCAGCAGCTTTGGCGGTTCCTCCTACGAGCAGTACTTC
many TRBJ1-2 TRBD1 TRBV7-9 CASTPTGQSYGYTF TGTGCCAGCACTCCGACAGGGCAGTCATATGGCTACACCTTC
. TRBJ1-4 . TRBV5-8 CASSPDTRSDEKLFF TGTGCCAGCAGCCCAGATACTAGATCGGATGAAAAACTGTTTTTT
. TRBJ2-3 TRBD2 TRBV11-3 CASSLGRGGVDTQYF TGTGCCAGCAGCTTAGGGCGGGGGGGAGTAGATACGCAGTATTTT
many TRBJ2-2 TRBD1 TRBV28 CASRGQGGSGELFF TGTGCCAGCAGGGGACAGGGCGGATCAGGGGAGCTGTTTTTT
. TRBJ1-5 TRBD1 TRBV7-9 CASGIFLDRRYQPQHF TGTGCCAGCGGGATTTTTTTGGACAGGCGATATCAGCCCCAGCATTTT
. TRBJ1-4 . TRBV6-5 CASSWKREGVEKLFF TGTGCCAGCAGCTGGAAAAGAGAGGGGGTAGAAAAACTGTTTTTT
. TRBJ2-1 TRBD1 TRBV2 CASRSGTGGDEQFF TGTGCCAGCAGATCCGGGACAGGGGGCGATGAGCAGTTCTTC
few TRBJ1-1 TRBD1 TRBV5-1 CASSSQGDDPEAFF TGCGCCAGCAGCTCCCAGGGGGATGACCCTGAAGCTTTCTTT
. TRBJ1-2 TRBD1 TRBV6-5 CASTGTVNYGYTF TGTGCCAGCACCGGGACAGTTAACTATGGCTACACCTTC
. TRBJ1-1 . TRBV5-1 CASSRTARTEAFF TGCGCCAGCAGCAGGACAGCCCGCACTGAAGCTTTCTTT
once TRBJ2-7 TRBD2 TRBV3-1/TRBV3-2 CASSPAGGDGEQYF TGTGCCAGCAGCCCCGCCGGGGGGGATGGGGAGCAGTACTTC
. TRBJ1-5 . TRBV24-1 CATSDSDQPQHF TGTGCCACCAGTGATTCCGATCAGCCCCAGCATTTT
. TRBJ1-5 . TRBV5-4 CASSESAGGNQPQHF TGTGCCAGCAGCGAGTCTGCCGGAGGCAATCAGCCCCAGCATTTT
. TRBJ1-6 . TRBV3-1/TRBV3-2 CASSLDPGDNSPLHF TGTGCCAGCAGCCTCGACCCGGGAGATAATTCACCCCTCCACTTT
. TRBJ1-6 . TRBV6-5 CASSYALSQGYSPLHF TGTGCCAGCAGTTACGCCCTTTCGCAGGGTTACTCACCCCTCCACTTT
. TRBJ1-1 . TRBV28 CASSPERNTEAFF TGTGCCAGCAGTCCCGAGCGGAACACTGAAGCTTTCTTT
. TRBJ1-1 TRBD1 TRBV30 CAWSSTGVTEAFF TGTGCCTGGAGTTCGACAGGGGTCACTGAAGCTTTCTTT
. TRBJ1-6 TRBD1 TRBV9 CASSSAFGTGNSPLHF TGTGCCAGCAGCTCCGCTTTCGGGACAGGCAATTCACCCCTCCACTTT
few TRBJ1-4 . TRBV4-2 CASSQDRAGAEKLFF TGTGCCAGCAGCCAAGATAGGGCAGGGGCTGAAAAACTGTTTTTT
. TRBJ1-1 . TRBV9 CASSVALEAGGGSFF TGTGCCAGCAGCGTAGCCCTCGAAGCGGGGGGCGGGTCTTTCTTT
. TRBJ1-3 . TRBV5-1 CASSLEAGVRGTIYF TGCGCCAGCAGCTTGGAGGCGGGAGTTCGGGGCACCATATATTTT
. TRBJ1-3 TRBD1 TRBV19 CASSMTGVAGNTIYF TGTGCCAGTAGTATGACAGGGGTAGCGGGAAACACCATATATTTT
. TRBJ2-3 . TRBV5-5 CASSLGGGTTSRAQYF TGTGCCAGCAGCTTGGGAGGGGGTACTACTAGTCGCGCGCAGTATTTT
. TRBJ1-3 . TRBV11-3 CASSLPWGLSGNTIYF TGTGCCAGCAGCTTACCATGGGGCCTATCTGGAAACACCATATATTTT
. TRBJ2-3 TRBD2 TRBV15 CATSSPGGKTDTQYF TGTGCCACCAGCAGCCCGGGGGGGAAAACAGATACGCAGTATTTT
. TRBJ1-1 . TRBV7-2 CASSRFGQGGSAFF TGTGCCAGCAGTCGCTTTGGGCAGGGAGGTTCAGCTTTCTTT
once TRBJ1-3 TRBD1 TRBV30 CAWRTGGSGNTIYF TGTGCCTGGCGAACAGGGGGCTCTGGAAACACCATATATTTT
few TRBJ2-7 TRBD1 TRBV2 CASSDRTGFEQYF TGTGCCAGCAGTGATCGGACAGGGTTCGAGCAGTACTTC
. TRBJ2-7 TRBD1 TRBV28 CASRRAGTDNFYEQYF TGTGCCAGCAGAAGAGCCGGGACAGATAATTTTTACGAGCAGTACTTC
. TRBJ1-1 TRBD1 TRBV10-3 CATGQGMGTEAFF TGTGCCACGGGACAGGGGATGGGCACTGAAGCTTTCTTT
once TRBJ2-3 . TRBV27 CASRLATSTDTQYF TGTGCCAGCAGGCTAGCGACTAGCACAGATACGCAGTATTTT
. TRBJ2-7 . TRBV28 CASSPLDTLYEQYF TGTGCCAGCAGTCCCCTGGACACCCTCTACGAGCAGTACTTC
once TRBJ2-3 . TRBV5-4 CASSLQTGHTDTQYF TGTGCCAGCAGCTTACAGACAGGCCACACAGATACGCAGTATTTT
few TRBJ1-2 . TRBV28 CASSSLVGLDNYGYTF TGTGCCAGCAGTTCTTTGGTAGGACTTGATAACTATGGCTACACCTTC
. TRBJ1-1 . TRBV18 CASSPWQENTEAFF TGTGCCAGCTCACCATGGCAGGAGAACACTGAAGCTTTCTTT
. TRBJ2-1 TRBD2 TRBV10-2 CASNRGTSVNNEQFF TGCGCCAGCAATAGGGGGACTAGCGTCAACAATGAGCAGTTCTTC
. TRBJ2-2 . TRBV9 CASSVDSGELFF TGTGCCAGCAGCGTGGACAGCGGGGAGCTGTTTTTT
. TRBJ2-7 . TRBV30 CAWSVGGLEQYF TGTGCCTGGAGTGTGGGGGGTCTCGAGCAGTACTTC
. TRBJ2-7 TRBD1 TRBV11-2 CASSLAPGTDYEQYF TGTGCCAGCAGCTTAGCCCCCGGGACAGACTACGAGCAGTACTTC
many TRBJ2-7 TRBD2 TRBV5-1 CASSLRAGDDEQYF TGCGCCAGCAGCTTGAGGGCGGGAGACGACGAGCAGTACTTC
. TRBJ1-6 TRBD1 TRBV7-8 CASSLSTGGNSPLHF TGTGCCAGCAGCTTATCGACAGGGGGGAATTCACCCCTCCACTTT
. TRBJ1-1 TRBD1 TRBV7-6 CASSNSGGDNTEAFF TGTGCCAGCAGCAATTCAGGGGGCGACAACACTGAAGCTTTCTTT
. TRBJ2-7 . TRBV19 CASSIRQTYEQYF TGTGCCAGTAGTATTCGACAGACCTACGAGCAGTACTTC
. TRBJ2-5 TRBD1 TRBV4-1 CASSQATGGEETQYF TGCGCCAGCAGCCAAGCGACAGGGGGTGAAGAGACCCAGTACTTC
. TRBJ2-5 TRBD2 TRBV7-7 CASSPLGGGQETQYF TGTGCTAGCAGTCCCCTCGGCGGGGGTCAAGAGACCCAGTACTTC
few TRBJ2-2 . TRBV30 CAWGSGGELFF TGTGCCTGGGGGTCCGGCGGGGAGCTGTTTTTT